This T cell receptor (beta chain) stems from a study of blood T cells in healthy people across ages. Primed by a sample-barcoded 5' primer and a J-beta primer mix, a second PCR proceeded for about 6 to 11 cycles. MiXCR, applied by TCRdb to the 5' RACE reads, yields one record per CDR3 protein. Of about 1.8 million distinct CDR3 sequences in the sample, around 48% were seen once. This clonotype was seen a handful of times. V dropped 1 base and J dropped 0 bases, with 10 bases sitting between them. CDR3 length: 15 residues. CDR1 is LNHNV, CDR2 YYDKDF, per germline (reference sequence). The sample was blood. The chain combines TRBV15 with TRBJ2-7, with D maybe TRBD1 (6 bases). This TCR was sampled from a woman between 40 and 55 years old in good health. The CDR3 region has the DNA TGTGCCACCAGCAGAGGTGGACAGAGCTCCTACGAGCAGTACTTC. It specifies CATSRGGQSSYEQYF. The full variable domain, its missing parts supplied by reference TRBV15 and TRBJ2-7, is DAMVIQNPRYQVTQFGKPVTLSCSQTLNHNVMYWYQQKSSQAPKLLFHYYDKDFNNEADTPDNFQSRRPNTSFCFLDIRSPGLGDTAMYLCATSRGGQSSYEQYFGPGTRLTVT.